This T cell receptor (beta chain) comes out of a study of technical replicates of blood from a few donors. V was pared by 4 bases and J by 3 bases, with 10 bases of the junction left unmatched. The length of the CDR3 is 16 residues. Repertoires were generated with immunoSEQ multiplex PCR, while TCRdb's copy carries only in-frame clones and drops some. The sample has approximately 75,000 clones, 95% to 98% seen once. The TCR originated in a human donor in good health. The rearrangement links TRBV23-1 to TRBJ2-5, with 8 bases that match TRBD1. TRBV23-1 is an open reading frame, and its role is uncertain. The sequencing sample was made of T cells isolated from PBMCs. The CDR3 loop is CASSRHSWTGKETQYF. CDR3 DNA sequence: TGCGCCAGCAGTCGCCACTCCTGGACAGGGAAAGAGACCCAGTACTTC.